The clone carrying this TCR beta chain was seen a single time. The antigen is undetermined. The CDR3 has 16 residues. The V gene end was trimmed by 2 bases and the J gene end by 6 bases; junction bases not matched to a gene: 10. Looked up from germline, CDR1 is SGHAT and CDR2 is FQNNGV. This record belongs to a study of cytomegalovirus exposure and HLA in healthy donors. General study findings and limits: Overall, under 200 TCR beta chains were annotated as cytomegalovirus-associated.

Data came from immunoSEQ multiplex PCR; TCRdb stores just in-frame clones and leaves some out. This table has 190,000 or so clones, approximately 84% appearing once. The chain has TRBV11-2 and TRBJ1-1; TRBD1 matches at 9 bases. Sequenced input: PBMCs. This sequence was found in a woman aged 18-29 years in good health and CMV-seropositive. The CDR3 protein is CASSLNFGQGRPEAFF. The CDR3 nucleotides are TGTGCCAGCAGCTTAAATTTCGGACAGGGGCGCCCTGAAGCTTTCTTT.